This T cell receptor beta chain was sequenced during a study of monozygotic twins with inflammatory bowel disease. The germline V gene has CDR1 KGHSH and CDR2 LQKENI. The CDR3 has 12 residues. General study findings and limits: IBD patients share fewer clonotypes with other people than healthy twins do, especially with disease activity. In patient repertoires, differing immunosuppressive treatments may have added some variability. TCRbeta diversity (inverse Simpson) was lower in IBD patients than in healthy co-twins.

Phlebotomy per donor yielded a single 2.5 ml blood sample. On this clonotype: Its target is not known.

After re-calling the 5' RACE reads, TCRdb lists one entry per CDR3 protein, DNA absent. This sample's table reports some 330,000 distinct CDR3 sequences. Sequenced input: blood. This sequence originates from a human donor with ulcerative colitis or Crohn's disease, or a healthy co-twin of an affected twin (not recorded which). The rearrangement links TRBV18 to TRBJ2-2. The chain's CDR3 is CASSPETLELFF.